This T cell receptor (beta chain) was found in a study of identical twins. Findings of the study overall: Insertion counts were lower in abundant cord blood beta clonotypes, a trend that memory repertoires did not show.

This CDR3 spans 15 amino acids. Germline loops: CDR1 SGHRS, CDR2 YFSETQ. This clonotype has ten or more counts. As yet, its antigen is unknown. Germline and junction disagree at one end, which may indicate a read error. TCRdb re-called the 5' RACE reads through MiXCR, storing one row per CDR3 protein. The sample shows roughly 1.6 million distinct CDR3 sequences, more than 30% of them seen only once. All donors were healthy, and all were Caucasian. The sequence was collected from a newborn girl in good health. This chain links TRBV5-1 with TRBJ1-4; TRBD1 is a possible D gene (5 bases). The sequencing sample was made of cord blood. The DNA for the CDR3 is TGTGCCAGCAGTTTAGGCAGGGCAACTAATGAAAAACTGTTTTTT. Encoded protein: CASSLGRATNEKLFF. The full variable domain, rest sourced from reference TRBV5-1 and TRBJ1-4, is KAGVTQTPRYLIKTRGQQVTLSCSPISGHRSVSWYQQTPGQGLQFLFEYFSETQRNKGNFPGRFSGRQFSNSRSEMNVSTLELGDSALYLCASSLGRATNEKLFFGSGTQLSVL.